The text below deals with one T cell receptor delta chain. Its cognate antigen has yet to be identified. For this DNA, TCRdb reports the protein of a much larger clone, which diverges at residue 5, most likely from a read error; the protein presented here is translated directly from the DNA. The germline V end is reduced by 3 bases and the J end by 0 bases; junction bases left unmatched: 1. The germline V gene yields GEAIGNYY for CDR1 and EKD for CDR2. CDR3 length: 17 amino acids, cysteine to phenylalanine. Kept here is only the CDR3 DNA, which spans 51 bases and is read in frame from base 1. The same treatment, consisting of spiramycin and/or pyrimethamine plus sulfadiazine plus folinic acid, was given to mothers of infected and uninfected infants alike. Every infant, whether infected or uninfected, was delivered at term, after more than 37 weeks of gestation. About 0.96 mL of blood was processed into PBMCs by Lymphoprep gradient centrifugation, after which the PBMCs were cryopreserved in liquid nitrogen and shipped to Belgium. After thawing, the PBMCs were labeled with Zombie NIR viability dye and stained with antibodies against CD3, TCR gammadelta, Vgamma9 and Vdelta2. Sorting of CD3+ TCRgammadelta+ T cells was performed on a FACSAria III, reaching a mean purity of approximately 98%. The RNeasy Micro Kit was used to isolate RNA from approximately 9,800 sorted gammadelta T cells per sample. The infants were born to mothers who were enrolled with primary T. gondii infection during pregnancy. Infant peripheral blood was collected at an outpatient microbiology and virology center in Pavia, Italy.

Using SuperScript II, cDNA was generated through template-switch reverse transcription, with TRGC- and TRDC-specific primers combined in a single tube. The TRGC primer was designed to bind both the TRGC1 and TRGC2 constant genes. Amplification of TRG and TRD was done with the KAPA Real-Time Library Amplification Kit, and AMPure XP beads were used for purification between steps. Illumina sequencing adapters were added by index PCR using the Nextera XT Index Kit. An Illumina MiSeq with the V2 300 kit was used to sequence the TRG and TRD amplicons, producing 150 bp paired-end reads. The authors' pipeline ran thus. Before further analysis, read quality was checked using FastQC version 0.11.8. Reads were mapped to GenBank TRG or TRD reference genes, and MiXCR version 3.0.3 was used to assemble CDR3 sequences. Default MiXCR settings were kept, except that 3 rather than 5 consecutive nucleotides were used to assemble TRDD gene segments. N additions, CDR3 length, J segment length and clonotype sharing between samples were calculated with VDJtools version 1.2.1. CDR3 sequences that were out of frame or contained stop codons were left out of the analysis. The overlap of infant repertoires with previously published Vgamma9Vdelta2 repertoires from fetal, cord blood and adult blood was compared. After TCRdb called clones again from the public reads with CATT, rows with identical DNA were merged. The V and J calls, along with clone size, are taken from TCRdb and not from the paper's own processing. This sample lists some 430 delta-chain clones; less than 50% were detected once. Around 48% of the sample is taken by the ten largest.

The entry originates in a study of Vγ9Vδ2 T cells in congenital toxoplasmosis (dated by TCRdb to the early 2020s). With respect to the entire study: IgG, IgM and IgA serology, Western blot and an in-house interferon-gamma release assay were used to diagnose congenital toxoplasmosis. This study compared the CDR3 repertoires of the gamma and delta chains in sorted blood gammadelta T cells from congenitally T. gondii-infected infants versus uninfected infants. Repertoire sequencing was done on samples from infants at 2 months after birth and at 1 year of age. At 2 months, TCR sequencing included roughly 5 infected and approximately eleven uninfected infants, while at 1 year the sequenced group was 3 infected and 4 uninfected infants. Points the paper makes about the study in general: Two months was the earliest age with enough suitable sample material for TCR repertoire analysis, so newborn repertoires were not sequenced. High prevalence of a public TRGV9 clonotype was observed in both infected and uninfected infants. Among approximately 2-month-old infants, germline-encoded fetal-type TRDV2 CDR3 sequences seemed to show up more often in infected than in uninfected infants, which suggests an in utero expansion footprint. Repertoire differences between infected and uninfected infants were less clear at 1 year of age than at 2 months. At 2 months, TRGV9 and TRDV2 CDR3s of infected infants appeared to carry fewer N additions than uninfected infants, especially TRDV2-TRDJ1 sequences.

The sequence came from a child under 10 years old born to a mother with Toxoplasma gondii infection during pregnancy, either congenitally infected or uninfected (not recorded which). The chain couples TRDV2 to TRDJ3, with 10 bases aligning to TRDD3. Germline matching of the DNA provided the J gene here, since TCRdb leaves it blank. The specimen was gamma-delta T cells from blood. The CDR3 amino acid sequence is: CACDAGGYSWDTRQMFF. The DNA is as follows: TGTGCCTGTGACGCTGGGGGATACTCCTGGGACACCCGACAGATGTTTTTC.